This T cell receptor (beta chain) was identified during a study of Tregs in tolerant kidney transplant recipients. The repertoire was sequenced with immunoSEQ multiplex PCR; TCRdb's copy has only in-frame clones and lacks some. The sample records nearly 95,000 clones, 93% being singletons. Unstimulated Tregs (CD4+CD25+CD127-) and CD4+CD25- non-Tregs were sorted from PBMCs. The CDR3 totals 14 residues. Trimming pared 2 bases from V and 3 bases from J, leaving 10 bases between. The germline CDR1 and CDR2 sequences are GTSNPN and SVGIG (reference sequence). The sequence was collected from a human donor who received a combined kidney and bone marrow transplant. The chain uses TRBV30 and TRBJ2-2; D gene uncertain. This material consisted of CD4+ T cells from blood, taken before the transplant. CDR3 DNA sequence: TGTGCCTGGAGTTTTGGGCAGCACACCGGGGAGCTGTTTTTT. Encoded protein: CAWSFGQHTGELFF.